This T cell receptor beta chain derives from a study of PD-1 and CTLA-4 blockade in melanoma. Sequenced by immunoSEQ multiplex PCR; TCRdb stores in-frame clones only, minus some. The data hold roughly 30,000 clones, with about 88% observed a single time. The sample consisted of CD8+ T cells from peripheral blood, taken before anti-PD-1 treatment. This clonotype was obtained from a human donor with melanoma.

In DNA form, the CDR3 reads TGTGCCAGCAGCCTGGACATCTACGAGCAGTACTTC. It translates to CASSLDIYEQYF. The chain joins TRBV5-5 to TRBJ2-7; TRBD1 is a possible D gene (5 bases). The CDR3 extends over 12 amino acids. The ends were cut back, 4 bases at V and 3 bases at J, with 8 bases in the middle. CDR1 and CDR2 from the germline V gene are SGHKS and YYEKEE (reference sequence).